This TCR beta chain appears in the sequencing data of a study of blood T cell repertoires in COVID-19. Across the study: Material from acute and convalescent COVID-19 was sourced from the United States, Italy and Spain. T cells, B-cell-depleted T cells, or PBMCs supplied cDNA or gDNA.

Study processing details: Quantification of nucleated cells was approximated via reference gene primer amplification. Clones were sequenced by immunoSEQ multiplex PCR, and TCRdb holds only the in-frame ones, with some missing. The D gene and trimming were derived from the DNA, and the V and J assignments and clone size from that table. In the table there are about 200,000 clones, roughly 90% of which are singletons. This CDR3 region has 15 residues. Germline CDR1 and CDR2: LGHDT and YNNKEL (reference sequence). V dropped 4 bases and J dropped 8 bases, with 18 bases sitting between them. The clonotype originates from a woman in her seventies with acute or convalescent COVID-19. J is TRBJ2-4 and V is TRBV3-1 (or the pseudogene TRBV3-2), with a tentative D call TRBD1 (6 bases). The sequenced sample consisted of peripheral blood. CDR3: CASSLGGTKYDIQYF. As DNA, the CDR3 is TGTGCCAGCAGCCTAGGGGGTACTAAATATGACATTCAGTACTTC.